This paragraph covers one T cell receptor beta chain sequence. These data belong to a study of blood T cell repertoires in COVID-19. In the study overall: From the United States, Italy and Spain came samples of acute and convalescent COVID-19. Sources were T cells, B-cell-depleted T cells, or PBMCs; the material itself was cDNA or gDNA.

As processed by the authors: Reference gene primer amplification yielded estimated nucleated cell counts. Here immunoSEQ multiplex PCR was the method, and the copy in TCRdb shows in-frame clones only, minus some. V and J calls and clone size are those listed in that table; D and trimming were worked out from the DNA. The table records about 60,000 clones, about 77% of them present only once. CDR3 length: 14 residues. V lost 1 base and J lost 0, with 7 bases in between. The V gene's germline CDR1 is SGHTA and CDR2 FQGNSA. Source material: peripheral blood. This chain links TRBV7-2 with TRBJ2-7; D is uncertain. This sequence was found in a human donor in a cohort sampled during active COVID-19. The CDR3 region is CASSLVASSYEQYF. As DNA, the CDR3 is TGTGCCAGCAGCTTAGTTGCTAGCTCCTACGAGCAGTACTTC.